The rows below give T cell receptor beta chains drawn from one sample of a study of shared clonotypes between healthy human individuals. Profiling relied on immunoSEQ multiplex PCR, and the TCRdb table lists in-frame clones only, not all of them. The sample has about 470,000 clones, 79% seen once. The sample taken for sequencing was PBMCs. These receptors were taken from a middle-aged woman in good health. Some clones in this sample may be carry-over from other donors' samples. The CDR3 runs from the conserved cysteine through the conserved F or W. D genes are given only for firm matches. Size tells how often a clone was seen (once, few, many) or the class of an expanded clone, and some rows leave it out.

TRBV7-9	TRBJ2-3	-	-	CASSLAGSTDTQYF	TGTGCCAGCAGCTTGGCAGGTAGCACAGATACGCAGTATTTT
TRBV4-3	TRBJ1-4	TRBD1	-	CASSRGQGNDEKLFF	TGCGCCAGCAGCCGCGGACAGGGGAATGATGAAAAACTGTTTTTT
TRBV5-4	TRBJ1-2	TRBD1	-	CASSRPQGAYGYTF	TGTGCCAGCAGCCGACCACAGGGGGCTTATGGCTACACCTTC
TRBV11-2	TRBJ2-7	TRBD1	-	CASSPLRDSPYEQYF	TGTGCCAGCAGCCCGCTCCGGGACAGTCCCTACGAGCAGTACTTC
TRBV30	TRBJ2-7	TRBD1	-	CAWGRQGAYEQYF	TGTGCCTGGGGAAGACAGGGAGCCTACGAGCAGTACTTC
TRBV2	TRBJ1-1	-	many	CASSRKSAMNTEAFF	TGTGCCAGCAGTCGAAAATCGGCCATGAACACTGAAGCTTTCTTT
TRBV14	TRBJ1-2	TRBD1	-	CASSPRDRIYGYTF	TGTGCCAGCAGCCCCCGGGACAGGATCTATGGCTACACCTTC
TRBV18	TRBJ1-4	TRBD1	few	CASSPINGQGSEKLFF	TGTGCCAGCTCACCAATTAACGGACAGGGTTCGGAAAAACTGTTTTTT
TRBV7-8	TRBJ2-7	-	-	CASSLEEARYEQYF	TGTGCCAGCAGCTTAGAGGAGGCCCGCTACGAGCAGTACTTC
TRBV6-1	TRBJ2-5	TRBD2	-	CASSETGGLAGGGETQYF	TGTGCCAGCAGTGAAACTGGGGGACTAGCGGGAGGAGGCGAGACCCAGTACTTC
TRBV30	TRBJ2-2	-	-	CAWSAAGPNTGELFF	TGTGCCTGGAGTGCTGCAGGACCAAACACCGGGGAGCTGTTTTTT
TRBV7-6	TRBJ2-5	TRBD2	-	CASSLVTRTRETQYF	TGTGCCAGCAGCTTAGTAACCCGGACTAGAGAGACCCAGTACTTC
TRBV7-9	TRBJ2-1	-	few	CASSLMRRSNEQFF	TGTGCCAGCAGCTTGATGAGACGAAGCAATGAGCAGTTCTTC
TRBV29-1	TRBJ2-7	TRBD2	-	CSVVSGGRDEQYF	TGCAGCGTTGTATCGGGAGGGCGAGACGAGCAGTACTTC
TRBV15	TRBJ2-7	-	-	CATSRGGRTGTATYEQYF	TGTGCCACCAGCAGAGGGGGGCGGACCGGGACGGCGACCTACGAGCAGTACTTC
TRBV4-2	TRBJ2-3	TRBD2	-	CASSQRGWRGYTDTQYF	TGTGCCAGCAGCCAACGCGGATGGCGGGGGTACACAGATACGCAGTATTTT
TRBV4-1	TRBJ1-1	-	-	CASSQDRDREAFF	TGCGCCAGCAGCCAAGACAGAGACAGAGAAGCTTTCTTT
TRBV7-9	TRBJ1-2	TRBD1	-	CASSTNLGQKLDYGYTF	TGTGCCAGCAGCACCAACCTGGGACAGAAGCTTGACTATGGCTACACCTTC
TRBV19	TRBJ1-2	-	-	CASVDLGTNYGYTF	TGTGCCAGTGTCGATCTAGGAACTAACTATGGCTACACCTTC
TRBV16	TRBJ2-2	-	-	CASSQLGPGTTGELFF	TGTGCCAGCAGCCAATTAGGACCAGGGACCACCGGGGAGCTGTTTTTT
TRBV28	TRBJ2-7	-	-	CASSRRVNGQYF	TGTGCCAGCAGTCGCCGTGTTAATGGGCAGTACTTC
TRBV29-1	TRBJ2-3	TRBD2	-	CSVERGLAGTQYF	TGCAGCGTTGAAAGAGGCCTAGCGGGCACGCAGTATTTT
TRBV7-2	TRBJ2-2	-	many	CASSLRRGQTGELFF	TGTGCCAGCAGCTTAAGGCGGGGGCAAACCGGGGAGCTGTTTTTT
TRBV4-1	TRBJ2-3	-	-	CASSSNRGQTPTDTQYF	TGCGCCAGCAGCTCGAACCGGGGTCAAACCCCCACAGATACGCAGTATTTT
TRBV6-4	TRBJ1-6	-	-	CASSDSQGATPLHF	TGTGCCAGCAGTGACTCCCAGGGCGCGACACCCCTCCACTTT
TRBV5-6	TRBJ1-2	-	many	CASSLEGTVGYGYTF	TGTGCCAGCAGCTTGGAAGGGACTGTGGGATATGGCTACACCTTC
TRBV6-1	TRBJ2-7	TRBD2	-	CASSPSSGRSYEQYF	TGTGCCAGCAGTCCATCTAGCGGACGCTCCTACGAGCAGTACTTC
TRBV6-5	TRBJ1-2	TRBD1	-	CASSRGGQGGGYTF	TGTGCCAGCAGTAGGGGGGGACAGGGAGGTGGCTACACCTTC
TRBV4-2	TRBJ2-2	TRBD2	-	CASSLIAGATNTGELFF	TGTGCCAGCAGCCTAATAGCGGGAGCGACGAACACCGGGGAGCTGTTTTTT
TRBV28	TRBJ2-5	-	-	CASSAPSRRWTQYF	TGTGCCAGCAGTGCCCCCTCCCGGAGGTGGACCCAGTACTTC
TRBV5-1	TRBJ1-1	-	-	CASSLAGEGSAFF	TGCGCCAGCAGCTTGGCCGGCGAGGGATCAGCTTTCTTT
TRBV7-2	TRBJ1-1	-	-	CASSLWGDPRGTEAFF	TGTGCCAGCAGCTTATGGGGGGATCCGAGGGGCACTGAAGCTTTCTTT
TRBV28	TRBJ1-5	-	-	CASSLFAFRNQPQHF	TGTGCCAGCAGTTTATTCGCGTTCCGCAATCAGCCCCAGCATTTT
TRBV6-5	TRBJ1-2	-	-	CASSYSRVGAGGYTF	TGTGCCAGCAGTTACTCGAGGGTGGGTGCAGGGGGCTACACCTTC
TRBV6-4	TRBJ2-1	-	few	CASSVGGSSYNEQFF	TGTGCCAGCAGTGTTGGAGGGAGCTCCTACAATGAGCAGTTCTTC
TRBV19	TRBJ2-7	-	few	CASSIPQGGEQYF	TGTGCCAGTAGTATACCGCAGGGTGGCGAGCAGTACTTC
TRBV5-5	TRBJ2-5	-	-	CASSFPYGETQYF	TGTGCCAGCAGCTTTCCCTACGGGGAGACCCAGTACTTC
TRBV2	TRBJ1-5	-	-	CASSEGQSNQPQHF	TGTGCCAGCAGTGAAGGGCAAAGCAATCAGCCCCAGCATTTT
TRBV28	TRBJ2-6	-	-	CAASLLSSGANVLTF	TGTGCCGCTTCTCTCCTAAGCTCTGGGGCCAACGTCCTGACTTTC
TRBV5-6	TRBJ2-3	-	-	CASSAMGQASTDTQYF	TGTGCCAGCAGCGCCATGGGGCAGGCCAGCACAGATACGCAGTATTTT
TRBV19	TRBJ1-2	-	-	CASSVTSSGYTF	TGTGCCAGTAGTGTGACTAGTTCTGGCTACACCTTC
TRBV27	TRBJ1-5	-	-	CASSERKETGDLSNQPQHF	TGTGCCAGCAGTGAAAGGAAAGAAACAGGAGATTTGAGCAATCAGCCCCAGCATTTT
TRBV4-1	TRBJ2-7	-	-	CASSQDEQGFYEQYF	TGCGCCAGCAGCCAAGATGAGCAGGGGTTCTACGAGCAGTACTTC
TRBV2	TRBJ1-2	TRBD1	-	CASSVSGQLYGYTF	TGTGCCAGCAGTGTGTCGGGACAGCTCTATGGCTACACCTTC
TRBV11-2	TRBJ2-2	TRBD1	-	CASSRGPGTATGELFF	TGTGCCAGCAGCCGTGGGCCAGGGACAGCGACCGGGGAGCTGTTTTTT
TRBV6-6	TRBJ2-3	TRBD1	-	CASSFGQADTQYF	TGTGCCAGCAGTTTCGGACAGGCGGATACGCAGTATTTT
TRBV29-1	TRBJ1-5	-	-	CSIGAGNQPQHF	TGCAGCATAGGGGCAGGTAATCAGCCCCAGCATTTT
TRBV18	TRBJ1-2	-	-	CASSPGAGANYGYTF	TGTGCCAGCTCACCAGGGGCAGGGGCTAACTATGGCTACACCTTC